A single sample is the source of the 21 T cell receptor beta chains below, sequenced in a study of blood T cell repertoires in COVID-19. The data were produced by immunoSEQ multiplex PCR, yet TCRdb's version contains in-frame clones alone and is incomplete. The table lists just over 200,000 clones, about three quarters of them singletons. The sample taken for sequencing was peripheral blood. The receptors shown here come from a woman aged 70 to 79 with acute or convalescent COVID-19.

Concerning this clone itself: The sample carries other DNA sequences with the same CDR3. For the CDR3, the DNA is TGTGCCAGCAGTGGGACAGGGTATCAGCCCCAGCATTTT. It encodes CASSGTGYQPQHF. The chain recombines TRBV12-3 or TRBV12-4 with TRBJ1-5, with 9 bases lining up with TRBD1. The trim removed 5 bases at V and 5 bases at J, leaving 1 base unmatched. This CDR3 region has 13 residues.

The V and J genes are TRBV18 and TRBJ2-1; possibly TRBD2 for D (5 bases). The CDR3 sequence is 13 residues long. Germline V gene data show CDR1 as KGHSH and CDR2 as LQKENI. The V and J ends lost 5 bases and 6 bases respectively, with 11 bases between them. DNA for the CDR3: TGTGCCAGCTCAATCGGCCGGGGCAATGAGCAGTTCTTC. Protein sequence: CASSIGRGNEQFF.

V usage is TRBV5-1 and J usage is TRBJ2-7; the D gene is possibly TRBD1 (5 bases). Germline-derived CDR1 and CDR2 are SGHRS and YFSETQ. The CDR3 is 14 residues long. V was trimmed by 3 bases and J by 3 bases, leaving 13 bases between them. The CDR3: CASSSQVDIYEQYF. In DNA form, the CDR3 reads TGCGCCAGCAGCTCCCAGGTGGACATCTACGAGCAGTACTTC. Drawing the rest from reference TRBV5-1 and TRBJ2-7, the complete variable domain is KAGVTQTPRYLIKTRGQQVTLSCSPISGHRSVSWYQQTPGQGLQFLFEYFSETQRNKGNFPGRFSGRQFSNSRSEMNVSTLELGDSALYLCASSSQVDIYEQYFGPGTRLTVT.

The CDR3 loop is CASSPIAGAEQYF. In nucleotides, the CDR3 is TGTGCCAGCAGTCCTATAGCGGGAGCCGAGCAGTACTTC. V is TRBV28 and J is TRBJ2-7; 9 positions agree with TRBD2. CDR3 length: 13 amino acids. V was pared by 5 bases and J by 6 bases, with 5 bases of the junction left unmatched. Per the germline V gene, CDR1 is MDHEN and CDR2 is SYDVKM.

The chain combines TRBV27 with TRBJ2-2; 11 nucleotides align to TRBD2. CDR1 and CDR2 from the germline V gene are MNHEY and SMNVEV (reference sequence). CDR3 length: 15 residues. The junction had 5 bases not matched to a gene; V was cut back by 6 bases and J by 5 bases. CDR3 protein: CASRLLAGVTGELFF. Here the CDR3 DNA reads TGTGCCAGCAGGTTACTAGCGGGAGTGACCGGGGAGCTGTTTTTT.

The DNA for the CDR3 is TGTGCCAGCAGCGCCCCAGCGGGTGGCCAAGAGACCCAGTACTTC. Encoded protein: CASSAPAGGQETQYF. The rearrangement links TRBV5-4 to TRBJ2-5; D is possibly TRBD2 (6 bases). Trimming removed 4 bases from V and 1 base from J, with 14 bases in between. Germline assignment: CDR1 SGHNT and CDR2 YYREEE (reference sequence). CDR3 length: 15 residues.

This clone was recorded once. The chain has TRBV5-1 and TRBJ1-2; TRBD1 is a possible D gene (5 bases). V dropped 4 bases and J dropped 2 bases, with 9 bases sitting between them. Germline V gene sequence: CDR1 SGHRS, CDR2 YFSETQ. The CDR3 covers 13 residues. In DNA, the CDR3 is TGCGCCAGCAGCCCCTACAGGAACTATGGCTACACCTTC. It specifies CASSPYRNYGYTF. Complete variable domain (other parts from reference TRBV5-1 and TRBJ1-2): KAGVTQTPRYLIKTRGQQVTLSCSPISGHRSVSWYQQTPGQGLQFLFEYFSETQRNKGNFPGRFSGRQFSNSRSEMNVSTLELGDSALYLCASSPYRNYGYTFGSGTRLTVV.

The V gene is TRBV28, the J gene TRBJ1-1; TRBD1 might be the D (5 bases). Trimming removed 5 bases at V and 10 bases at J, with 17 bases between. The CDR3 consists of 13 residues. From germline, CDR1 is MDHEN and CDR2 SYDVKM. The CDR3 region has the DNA TGTGCCAGCAGTGTACGGGGGACGGCGAGAGCTTTCTTT. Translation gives CASSVRGTARAFF. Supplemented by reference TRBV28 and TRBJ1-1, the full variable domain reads DVKVTQSSRYLVKRTGEKVFLECVQDMDHENMFWYRQDPGLGLRLIYFSYDVKMKEKGDIPEGYSVSREKKERFSLILESASTNQTSMYLCASSVRGTARAFFGQGTRLTVV.

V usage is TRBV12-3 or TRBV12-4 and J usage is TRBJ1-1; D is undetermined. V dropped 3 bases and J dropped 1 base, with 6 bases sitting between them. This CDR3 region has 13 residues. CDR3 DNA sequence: TGTGCCAGCAGTTTTATAGAGAACACTGAAGCTTTCTTT. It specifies CASSFIENTEAFF.

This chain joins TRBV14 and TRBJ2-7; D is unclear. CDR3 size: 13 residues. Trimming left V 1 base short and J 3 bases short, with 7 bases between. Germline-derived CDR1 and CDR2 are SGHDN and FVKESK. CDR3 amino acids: CASSQVPLYEQYF. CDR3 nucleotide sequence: TGTGCCAGCAGCCAAGTACCACTCTACGAGCAGTACTTC.

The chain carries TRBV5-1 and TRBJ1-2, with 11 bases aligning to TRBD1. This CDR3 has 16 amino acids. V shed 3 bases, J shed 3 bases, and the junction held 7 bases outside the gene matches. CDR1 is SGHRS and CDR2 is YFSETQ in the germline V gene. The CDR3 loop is CASSSVRTGGDYGYTF. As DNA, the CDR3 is TGCGCCAGCAGCTCTGTTAGGACAGGGGGCGACTATGGCTACACCTTC. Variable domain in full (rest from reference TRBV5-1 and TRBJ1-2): KAGVTQTPRYLIKTRGQQVTLSCSPISGHRSVSWYQQTPGQGLQFLFEYFSETQRNKGNFPGRFSGRQFSNSRSEMNVSTLELGDSALYLCASSSVRTGGDYGYTFGSGTRLTVV.

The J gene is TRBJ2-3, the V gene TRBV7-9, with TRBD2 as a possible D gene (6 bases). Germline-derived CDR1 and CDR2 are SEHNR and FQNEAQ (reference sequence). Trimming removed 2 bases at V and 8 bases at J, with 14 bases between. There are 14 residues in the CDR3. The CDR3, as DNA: TGTGCCAGCAGCTTACCTTGGGGACTCTCTACGCAGTATTTT. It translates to CASSLPWGLSTQYF. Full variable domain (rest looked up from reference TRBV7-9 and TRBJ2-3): DTGVSQNPRHKITKRGQNVTFRCDPISEHNRLYWYRQTLGQGPEFLTYFQNEAQLEKSRLLSDRFSAERPKGSFSTLEIQRTEQGDSAMYLCASSLPWGLSTQYFGPGTRLTVL.

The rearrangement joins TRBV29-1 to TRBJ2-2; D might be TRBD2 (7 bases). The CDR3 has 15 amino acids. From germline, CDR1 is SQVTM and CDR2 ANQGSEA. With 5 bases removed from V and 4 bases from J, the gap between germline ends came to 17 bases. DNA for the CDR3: TGCAGCGTTCGGGGCGGAGGGGGGGTCACCGGGGAGCTGTTTTTT. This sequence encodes CSVRGGGGVTGELFF.

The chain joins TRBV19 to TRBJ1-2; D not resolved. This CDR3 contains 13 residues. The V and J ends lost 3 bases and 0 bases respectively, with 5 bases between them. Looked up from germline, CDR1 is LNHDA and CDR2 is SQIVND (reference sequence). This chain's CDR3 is CASSIQTNYGYTF. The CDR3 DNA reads TGTGCCAGTAGTATTCAGACTAACTATGGCTACACCTTC.

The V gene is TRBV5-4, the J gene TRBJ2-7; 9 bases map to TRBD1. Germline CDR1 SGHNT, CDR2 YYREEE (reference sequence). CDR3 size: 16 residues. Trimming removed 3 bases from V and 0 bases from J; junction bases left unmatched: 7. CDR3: CASSYLRDRASYEQYF. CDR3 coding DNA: TGTGCCAGCAGCTACCTCCGGGACAGGGCCTCCTACGAGCAGTACTTC.

The DNA of the CDR3 is TGTGCCATCAGTGAAGGCGGGACTGCAACTGGGGCCAACGTCCTGACTTTC. It is translated as CAISEGGTATGANVLTF. The rearrangement links TRBV10-3 to TRBJ2-6, with D possibly being TRBD2 (6 bases). Germline CDR1 and CDR2: ENHRY and SYGVKD. The V end was cut by 3 bases, the J end by 2 bases, with 14 bases between. The CDR3 contains 17 residues.

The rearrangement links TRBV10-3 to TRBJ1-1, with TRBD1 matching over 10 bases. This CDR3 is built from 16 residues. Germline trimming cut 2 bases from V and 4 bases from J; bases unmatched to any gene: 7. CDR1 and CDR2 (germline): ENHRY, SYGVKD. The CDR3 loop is CAISEPGTGDGTEAFF. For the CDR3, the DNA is TGTGCCATCAGTGAGCCGGGGACAGGGGATGGCACTGAAGCTTTCTTT.

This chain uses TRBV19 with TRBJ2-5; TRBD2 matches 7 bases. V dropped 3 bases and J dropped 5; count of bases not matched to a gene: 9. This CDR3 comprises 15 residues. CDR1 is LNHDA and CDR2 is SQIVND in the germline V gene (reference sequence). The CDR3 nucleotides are TGTGCCAGTAGTATCGGGGGGAGAGGGGCGGAGACCCAGTACTTC. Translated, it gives CASSIGGRGAETQYF.

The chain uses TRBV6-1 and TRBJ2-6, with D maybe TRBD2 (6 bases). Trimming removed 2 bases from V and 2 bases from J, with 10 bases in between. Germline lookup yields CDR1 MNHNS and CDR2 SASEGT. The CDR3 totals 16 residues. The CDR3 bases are TGTGCCAGCAGTGAATGGAGGGTAGCTGGGGCCAACGTCCTGACTTTC. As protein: CASSEWRVAGANVLTF.

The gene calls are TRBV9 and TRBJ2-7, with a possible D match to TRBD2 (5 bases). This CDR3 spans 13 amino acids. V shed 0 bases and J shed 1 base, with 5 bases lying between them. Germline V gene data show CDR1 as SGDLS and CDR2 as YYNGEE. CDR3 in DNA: TGTGCCAGCAGCGTAGGGGAGTCCTACGAGCAGTACTTC. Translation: CASSVGESYEQYF.

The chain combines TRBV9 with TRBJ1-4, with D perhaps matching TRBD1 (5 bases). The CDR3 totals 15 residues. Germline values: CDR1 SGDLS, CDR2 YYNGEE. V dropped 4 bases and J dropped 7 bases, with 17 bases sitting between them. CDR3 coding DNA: TGTGCCAGCAGCCCAAGGATGGGGGAGGGTGAAAAACTGTTTTTT. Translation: CASSPRMGEGEKLFF. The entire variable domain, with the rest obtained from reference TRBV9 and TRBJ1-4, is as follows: DSGVTQTPKHLITATGQRVTLRCSPRSGDLSVYWYQQSLDQGLQFLIQYYNGEERAKGNILERFSAQQFPDLHSELNLSSLELGDSALYFCASSPRMGEGEKLFFGSGTQLSVL.